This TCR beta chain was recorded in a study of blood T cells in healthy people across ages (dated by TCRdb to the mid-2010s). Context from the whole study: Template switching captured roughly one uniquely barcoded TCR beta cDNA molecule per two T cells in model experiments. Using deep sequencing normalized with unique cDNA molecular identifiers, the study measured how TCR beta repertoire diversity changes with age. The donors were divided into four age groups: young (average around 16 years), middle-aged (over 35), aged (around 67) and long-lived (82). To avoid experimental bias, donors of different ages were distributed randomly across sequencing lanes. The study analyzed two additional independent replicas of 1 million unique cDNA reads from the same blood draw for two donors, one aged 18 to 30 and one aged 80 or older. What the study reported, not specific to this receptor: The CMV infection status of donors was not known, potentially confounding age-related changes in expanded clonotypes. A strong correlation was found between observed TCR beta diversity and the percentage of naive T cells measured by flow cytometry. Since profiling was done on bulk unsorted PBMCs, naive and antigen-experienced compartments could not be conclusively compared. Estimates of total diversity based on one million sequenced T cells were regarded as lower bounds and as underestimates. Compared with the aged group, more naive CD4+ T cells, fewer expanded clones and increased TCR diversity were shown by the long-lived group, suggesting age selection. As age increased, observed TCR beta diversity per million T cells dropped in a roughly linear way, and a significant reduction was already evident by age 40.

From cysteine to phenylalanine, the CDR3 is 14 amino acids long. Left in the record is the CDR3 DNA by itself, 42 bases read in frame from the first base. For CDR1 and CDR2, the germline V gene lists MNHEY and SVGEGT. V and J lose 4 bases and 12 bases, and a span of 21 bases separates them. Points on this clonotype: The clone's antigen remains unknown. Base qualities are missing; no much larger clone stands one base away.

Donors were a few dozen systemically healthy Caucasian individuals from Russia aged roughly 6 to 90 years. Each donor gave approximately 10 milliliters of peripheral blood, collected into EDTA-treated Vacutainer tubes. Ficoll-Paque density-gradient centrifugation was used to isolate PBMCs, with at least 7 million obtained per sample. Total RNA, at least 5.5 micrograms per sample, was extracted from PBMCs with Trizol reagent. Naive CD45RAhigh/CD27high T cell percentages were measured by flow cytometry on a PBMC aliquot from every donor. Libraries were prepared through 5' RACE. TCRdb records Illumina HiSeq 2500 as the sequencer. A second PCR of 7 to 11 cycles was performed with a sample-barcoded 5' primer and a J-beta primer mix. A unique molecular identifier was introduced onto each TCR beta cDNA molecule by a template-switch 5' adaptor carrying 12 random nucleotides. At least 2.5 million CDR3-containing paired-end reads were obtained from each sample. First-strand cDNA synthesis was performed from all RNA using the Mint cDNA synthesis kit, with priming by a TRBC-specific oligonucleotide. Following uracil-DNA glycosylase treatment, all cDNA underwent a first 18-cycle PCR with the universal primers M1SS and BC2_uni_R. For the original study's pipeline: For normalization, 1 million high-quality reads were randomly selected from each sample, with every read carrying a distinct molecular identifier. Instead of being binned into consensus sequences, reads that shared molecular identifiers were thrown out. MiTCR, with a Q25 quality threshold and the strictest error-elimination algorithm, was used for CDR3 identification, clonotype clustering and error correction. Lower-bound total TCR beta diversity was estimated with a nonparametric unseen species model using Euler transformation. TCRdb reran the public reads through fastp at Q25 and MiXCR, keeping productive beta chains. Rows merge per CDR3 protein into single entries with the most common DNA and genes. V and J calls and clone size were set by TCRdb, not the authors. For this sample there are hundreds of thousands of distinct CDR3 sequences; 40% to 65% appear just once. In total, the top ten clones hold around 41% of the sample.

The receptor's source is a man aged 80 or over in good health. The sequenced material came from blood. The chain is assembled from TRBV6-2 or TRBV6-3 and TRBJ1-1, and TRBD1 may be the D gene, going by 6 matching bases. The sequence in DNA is TGTGCCAGCAGTTTGAATGAGGGGGGGCCGGCCTCTTTCTTT. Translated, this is CASSLNEGGPASFF.